This T cell receptor beta chain was identified in a study of Ad26.COV2.S vaccination and SARS-CoV-2 variants. Overall study: The vaccine Ad26.COV2.S was put into the muscle once, or twice with 56 days between.

Treatment in this sample: roughly 19 received Ad26.COV2.S at low or high dose, single or two shots; about 5 received placebo; per-sample allocation not given. Material that was analyzed had been drawn on day 63 after the first vaccine or placebo injection. The donor's status was that of an adult aged 18-55 years in Boston. Some clones are missing from TCRdb's copy, which holds only in-frame ones; the method was immunoSEQ multiplex PCR. The profile shows about 480,000 clones, around 90% of them singletons. Germline V gene sequence: CDR1 MNHEY, CDR2 SVGEGT. V gave up 5 bases and J gave up 7 bases, with 14 bases separating them. This CDR3 is 13 amino acids long.

The source material was peripheral blood, sampled in a trial of Ad26.COV2.S vaccine versus placebo. This receptor was identified in a person aged 18-60 years who received the Ad26.COV2.S COVID-19 vaccine or a placebo. The J gene is TRBJ1-2, the V gene TRBV6-2 or TRBV6-3; possibly TRBD1 for D (6 bases). Here the CDR3 reads CASSQSGTPGYTF. As DNA, the CDR3 is TGTGCCAGCAGTCAATCCGGGACACCTGGCTACACCTTC.